The 5 T cell receptor beta chains in this list originate from one sample, sequenced in a study of cytotoxic CD8 clonotypes in ibrutinib-treated CLL. The data were produced by immunoSEQ multiplex PCR, yet TCRdb's version contains in-frame clones alone and is incomplete. The sample lists about 200,000 clones, roughly three quarters occurring once. The sample here was PBMCs, taken after 12 months of ibrutinib treatment. These receptors all stem from a human donor with chronic lymphocytic leukemia.

This clone has only a few counts. The chain recombines TRBV6-5 with TRBJ1-2; D is perhaps TRBD1 (5 bases). Germline CDR1 MNHEY, CDR2 SVGAGI. Trimming took off 1 base at V and 0 bases at J, with 6 bases between the two ends. The CDR3 consists of 14 residues. CDR3 coding DNA: TGTGCCAGCAGTTACTTGGGGCCTAACTATGGCTACACCTTC. Translating it yields CASSYLGPNYGYTF.

The chain links TRBV7-8 to TRBJ1-1; tentative D call: TRBD1 (6 bases). The CDR3 contains 12 residues. The germline gives CDR1 SGHVS, CDR2 FQNEAQ. V dropped 5 bases and J dropped 11 bases, with 15 bases sitting between them. CDR3 residues: CASSAATGAAFF. The CDR3 DNA sequence: TGTGCCAGCAGCGCAGCTACGGGGGCGGCTTTCTTT.

The chain uses TRBV11-2 and TRBJ2-1; 12 bases agree with TRBD2. V was clipped by 5 bases and J by 7 bases; unmatched bases: 6. The CDR3 has 15 amino acids. Looked up from germline, CDR1 is SGHAT and CDR2 is FQNNGV. CDR3 loop: CASSPLAGGWNEQFF. DNA of the CDR3: TGTGCCAGCAGCCCCCTAGCGGGGGGGTGGAATGAGCAGTTCTTC. Drawing the rest from reference TRBV11-2 and TRBJ2-1, the complete variable domain is EAGVAQSPRYKIIEKRQSVAFWCNPISGHATLYWYQQILGQGPKLLIQFQNNGVVDDSQLPKDRFSAERLKGVDSTLKIQPAKLEDSAVYLCASSPLAGGWNEQFFGPGTRLTVL.

V and J are TRBV5-4 and TRBJ1-2, with TRBD1 identical over 7 bases. CDR1 is SGHNT and CDR2 is YYREEE in the germline V gene (reference sequence). This CDR3 comprises 16 residues. Trimming removed 4 bases from V and 2 bases from J; junction bases left unmatched: 11. The CDR3 loop reads CASSGRTGDANYGYTF. CDR3 sequence (DNA): TGTGCCAGCAGCGGGCGAACAGGGGACGCGAACTATGGCTACACCTTC.

This clone came up a few times. The rearrangement uses TRBV5-4 and TRBJ1-2; 10 nucleotides agree with TRBD1. The CDR3 extends over 15 amino acids. V shed 2 bases and J 1 base; nucleotides not matched to a gene: 2. Per the germline V gene, CDR1 is SGHNT and CDR2 is YYREEE (reference sequence). CDR3 region: CASSLRTGGNYGYTF. The CDR3 nucleotides read TGTGCCAGCAGCTTAAGGACAGGGGGTAACTATGGCTACACCTTC.